This T cell receptor beta chain was identified during a study of T cell clones after liver transplantation. Study at large: TCRbeta sequencing after a pre-transplant mixed lymphocyte reaction identified graft-donor-reactive clones, later tracked in post-transplant blood. Study findings and constraints: Post-transplant time points were not standardized, so conclusions are preliminary.

Sequenced by immunoSEQ multiplex PCR; TCRdb stores in-frame clones only, minus some. In the table there are 98,000 or so clones, 75% to 85% of which are singletons. Note on this clone: The antigen remains unidentified.

There are 15 residues in the CDR3. V trimming: 6 bases; J trimming: 4 bases; junction bases outside the gene matches: 8. Germline CDR1 and CDR2: WNHNN and SYGVQD (reference sequence). This chain joins TRBV10-1 and TRBJ2-2, with 7 nucleotides matching TRBD1. The sequence derives from a human donor who received a liver transplant. Source: CD4+ T cells from blood, taken before liver transplant. CDR3 sequence (DNA): TGCGCCAGCAGGTTCGACAGGGCCCCCACCGGGGAGCTGTTTTTT. Amino acid sequence: CASRFDRAPTGELFF.